These 5 T cell receptor beta chains were sequenced from one sample in a study of T cell repertoires in cytomegalovirus infection. These receptors have no identified antigens. TCRdb reanalysed the reads using MiXCR and keeps one entry per CDR3 protein. The profile shows approximately 470,000 distinct CDR3 sequences, about 39% of them singletons. The sequenced sample was cultured PBMCs, obtained from culture after CMV antigen stimulation. The receptors shown here come from a human donor in good health (CMV status not recorded). Some clones in this sample may be carry-over from other donors' samples.

The chain joins TRBV15 to TRBJ2-1; D ambiguous. The CDR3 extends over 15 amino acids. Germline V lookup: CDR1 LNHNV, CDR2 YYDKDF (reference sequence). V was clipped by 5 bases and J by 2 bases, with 13 bases between them. The CDR3 nucleotides are TGTGCCACCAGCTATTCACGGACCACCTACAATGAGCAGTTCTTC. Encoded protein: CATSYSRTTYNEQFF.

The chain carries TRBV28 and TRBJ1-1; D may be TRBD1 (5 bases). Germline V gene data show CDR1 as MDHEN and CDR2 as SYDVKM. The CDR3 spans 14 residues. Trimming shortened V by 5 bases and J by 5 bases, and 15 bases separated the two germline ends. CDR3 loop: CASSPGGEFTEAFF. CDR3 in DNA: TGTGCCAGCAGTCCGGGGGGGGAATTTACTGAAGCTTTCTTT.

This clonotype appeared a few times. The rearrangement uses TRBV7-4 and TRBJ1-3; D is unresolved. CDR1 is SGHVT, CDR2 SQSDAQ, per germline. With 2 bases removed from V and 3 bases from J, the gap between germline ends came to 8 bases. The CDR3 sequence is 14 residues long. The CDR3 protein is CASSLLGYGNTIYF. CDR3 DNA sequence: TGTGCCAGCAGCTTATTGGGATATGGAAACACCATATATTTT.

The V call is TRBV11-2, the J call TRBJ2-5; 9 bases line up with TRBD1. The V gene's germline CDR1 is SGHAT and CDR2 FQNNGV. This CDR3 spans 16 amino acids. V was clipped by 0 bases and J by 6 bases; unmatched bases: 8. The DNA of the CDR3 is TGTGCCAGCAGCTTAGATAGTTGGGACAGGGTAAAGACCCAGTACTTC. Its protein product is CASSLDSWDRVKTQYF.

This clonotype was counted a single time. The chain combines TRBV4-1 with TRBJ2-2; either TRBD1 or TRBD2 may supply D (5 bases each). Germline V gives CDR1 MGHRA, CDR2 YSYEKL. The CDR3 totals 19 residues. V was shortened by 3 bases and J by 0 bases, with 20 bases between the two germline ends. As DNA, the CDR3 is TGCGCCAGCAGCCATTATCAGGGACGCCTGCTTACGAACACCGGGGAGCTGTTTTTT. It encodes CASSHYQGRLLTNTGELFF.